This is a list of T cell receptor beta chains from one sample in a study of blood T cell repertoires in COVID-19. Using immunoSEQ multiplex PCR, the repertoire was profiled, and TCRdb retains in-frame clones only, with some absent. The sample lists 100,000 to 150,000 clones, about 89% seen once, with 9.5% to 12% in the top ten. Sequencing input: peripheral blood. The receptors here all came from a woman aged 70 to 79 with COVID-19, enrolled during active disease. CDR3s include the opening cysteine and the closing phenylalanine or tryptophan. D genes are given only for firm matches. Size values are once, few and many counts, or a class for expanded clones, and some rows have none.

V gene,J gene,D gene,clone size,CDR3 DNA,CDR3 protein
TRBV6-5,TRBJ2-1,-,once,TGTGCCAGCAGTTACCGTAGAAACAATGAGCAGTTCTTC,CASSYRRNNEQFF
TRBV6-1,TRBJ1-6,-,-,TGTGCCAGCAGTGAAGCGATTTTCCAGACTCTCCTCCACTTT,CASSEAIFQTLLHF
TRBV6-5,TRBJ1-1,TRBD1,-,TGTGCCAGCACGCGACAGGGAAGCACTGAAGCTTTCTTT,CASTRQGSTEAFF
TRBV7-2,TRBJ1-5,-,-,TGTGCCACCGCCCCCGGGGTTAGCAATCAGCCCCAGCATTTT,CATAPGVSNQPQHF
TRBV14,TRBJ2-1,-,-,TGTGCCAGCAGCCAGGGGGCTGTGGTCAATGAGCAGTTCTTC,CASSQGAVVNEQFF
TRBV6-1,TRBJ1-4,TRBD1,-,TGTGCCAGCAGTGATACAGGGGGCGTCGGTGAAAAACTGTTTTTT,CASSDTGGVGEKLFF
TRBV24-1,TRBJ2-5,-,-,TGTGCCACCAGTGGAAAGACTGATGCAGAGACCCAGTACTTC,CATSGKTDAETQYF
TRBV5-1,TRBJ1-6,-,-,TGCGCCAGCGGCCCGGGACACGCTAATTCACCCCTCCACTTT,CASGPGHANSPLHF
TRBV2,TRBJ2-5,TRBD2,-,TGTGCCAGCCTTACGGGACTAGCTGTGGAGACCCAGTACTTC,CASLTGLAVETQYF
TRBV6-5,TRBJ1-1,TRBD1,-,TGTGCCAGCAGTTGGGGACAGGGCAGGACTGAAGCTTTCTTT,CASSWGQGRTEAFF
TRBV6-5,TRBJ1-2,-,-,TGTGCCAGCAGGGCCAGCGACTCCGTAGGTGGCTACACCTTC,CASRASDSVGGYTF
TRBV10-3,TRBJ1-4,TRBD1,-,TGTGCCATCAGTGACACAGGGGACAGGGGGCAAGAAGAAAAACTGTTTTTT,CAISDTGDRGQEEKLFF
TRBV5-6,TRBJ2-3,-,-,TGTGCCAGCAGCTTATCGGTCCAAGATACGCAGTATTTT,CASSLSVQDTQYF
TRBV28,TRBJ2-7,TRBD2,-,TGTGCCAGCAGTTTGGGGGGACGGGGGGGCTCCTACGAGCAGTACTTC,CASSLGGRGGSYEQYF
TRBV30,TRBJ1-2,-,-,TGTGCCTGGAGTTCACCTGACAGCTATGGCTACACCTTC,CAWSSPDSYGYTF
TRBV9,TRBJ2-5,-,-,TGTGCCAGCAGCGTAAACAGCCTGATCGAAGAGACCCAGTACTTC,CASSVNSLIEETQYF
TRBV7-3,TRBJ1-1,-,-,TGTGCCAGCAGCCCTCCGGGGGGGACTGAAGCTTTCTTT,CASSPPGGTEAFF
TRBV18,TRBJ2-1,TRBD2,-,TGTGCCAGCTCACCACCGGGCGAACGCGGGGGGGGGCGCTACAATGAGCAGTTCTTC,CASSPPGERGGGRYNEQFF
TRBV7-2,TRBJ2-2,-,few,TGTGCCAGCAGCCGTATGGGCCGTGGGGGGGAGCTGTTTTTT,CASSRMGRGGELFF